Following are 6 T cell receptor beta chains from one sample sequenced in a study of spatial heterogeneity in lung cancer. TCRdb reprocessed the 5' RACE reads with MiXCR, giving one entry per CDR3 protein. This sample has about 36,000 distinct CDR3 sequences; around 5.5% occur once, and the top ten carry more than 25%. This sample's time point: sample taken at primary tumor resection. Whole RNA, isolated from tumor, nontumor lung or frozen PBMC, was sequenced without prior sorting. This material consisted of PBMCs, taken at surgery. The receptors originated from a female donor with early-stage non-small cell lung cancer.

This clonotype has only a few counts. V is TRBV6-2 or TRBV6-3 and J is TRBJ2-5; D might be TRBD2 (5 bases). CDR1 is MNHEY, CDR2 SVGEGT, per germline. The CDR3 extends over 16 amino acids. The germline V and J ends were trimmed by 5 bases and 5 bases, with 21 bases remaining between them. The CDR3 DNA reads as TGTGCCAGCAGTCAAACAACCGGGATTCCCCGTGAGACCCAGTACTTC. Protein product: CASSQTTGIPRETQYF.

This clonotype was seen many times. The rearrangement uses TRBV6-2 or TRBV6-3 and TRBJ2-5, with TRBD2 matching over 11 bases. This CDR3 is built from 16 residues. V gave up 2 bases and J gave up 5 bases; unmatched junction bases: 7. Germline V gene lookup returns CDR1 MNHEY and CDR2 SVGEGT. CDR3 residues: CASSYAGLAGGETQYF. In DNA form, the CDR3 reads TGTGCCAGCAGTTACGCGGGGCTAGCGGGAGGCGAGACCCAGTACTTC.

The sample holds many counts of this clonotype. The V call is TRBV20-1, the J call TRBJ2-5; the D gene is possibly TRBD2 (5 bases). CDR1 and CDR2 from the germline V gene are DFQATT and SNEGSKA (reference sequence). The CDR3 is 15 residues long. Trimming cost V 1 base and J 1 base, with 13 bases left between them. CDR3 DNA: TGCAGTGCTAGAGTCAGGACTGGAGGCCAAGAGACCCAGTACTTC. Translating gives CSARVRTGGQETQYF.

This clonotype showed up many times. CDR3 sequence reads: CSAPTSGIYEQYF. The CDR3 DNA follows: TGCAGTGCTCCTACTAGCGGGATATACGAGCAGTACTTC. This sequence joins TRBV20-1 and TRBJ2-7, with TRBD2 matching over 10 bases. V was pared by 5 bases and J by 4 bases, with 5 bases of the junction left unmatched. This CDR3 spans 13 amino acids. Germline V lookup: CDR1 DFQATT, CDR2 SNEGSKA (reference sequence).

The sample holds many counts of this clonotype. This rearrangement joins TRBV6-6 to TRBJ2-2; tentative D call: TRBD2 (5 bases). The germline CDR1 and CDR2 sequences are MNHNY and SVGAGI (reference sequence). The CDR3 covers 14 residues. Trimming stripped 6 bases from V and 1 base from J, with 9 bases between. The CDR3 region has the DNA TGTGCCAGCAGGGCTAGCTTGAACACCGGGGAGCTGTTTTTT. This gives the protein CASRASLNTGELFF.

This clonotype was seen many times. V usage is TRBV15 and J usage is TRBJ2-7; D may be TRBD1 (5 bases). CDR3 length equals 13 residues. V shed 8 bases and J shed 0 bases, with 11 bases lying between them. Germline V gene data show CDR1 as LNHNV and CDR2 as YYDKDF (reference sequence). CDR3 loop: CATFDSNSYEQYF. CDR3 in DNA: TGTGCCACCTTTGACAGTAACTCCTACGAGCAGTACTTC. The whole variable domain, filled in from reference TRBV15 and TRBJ2-7, reads DAMVIQNPRYQVTQFGKPVTLSCSQTLNHNVMYWYQQKSSQAPKLLFHYYDKDFNNEADTPDNFQSRRPNTSFCFLDIRSPGLGDTAMYLCATFDSNSYEQYFGPGTRLTVT.